Included here is one TCR beta chain sequence, with context. Antigen: not known. The data stem from a study of PD-1 blockade in mismatch repair-deficient tumors. Study in general: Patients had about 13 mismatch repair-deficient cancer types and were previously treated and progressing.

All patients were mismatch repair deficient, assessed by either PCR or immunohistochemistry. TCRs were sequenced from a few patients responding to pembrolizumab. There are 15 residues in the CDR3. The V and J ends lost 0 bases and 6 bases respectively, with 12 bases between them. Looked up from germline, CDR1 is LGHNA and CDR2 is YSLEER. Notes on the study in general: Rapid post-treatment expansion, then contraction, generally preceding radiologic response, marked tumor-resident clones.

Assay: immunoSEQ multiplex PCR; the TCRdb copy retains only in-frame clones and omits some. The sample contains around 62,000 clones, approximately 82% of which appear only once. The sequences come from peripheral blood, collected 2 weeks after starting pembrolizumab. The rearrangement links TRBV4-3 to TRBJ2-1; D is unclear. This receptor was obtained from an adult with mismatch repair-deficient cancer. The CDR3 is CASSQEATLGNEQFF. The CDR3 DNA reads as TGCGCCAGCAGCCAAGAAGCCACGCTCGGCAATGAGCAGTTCTTC.